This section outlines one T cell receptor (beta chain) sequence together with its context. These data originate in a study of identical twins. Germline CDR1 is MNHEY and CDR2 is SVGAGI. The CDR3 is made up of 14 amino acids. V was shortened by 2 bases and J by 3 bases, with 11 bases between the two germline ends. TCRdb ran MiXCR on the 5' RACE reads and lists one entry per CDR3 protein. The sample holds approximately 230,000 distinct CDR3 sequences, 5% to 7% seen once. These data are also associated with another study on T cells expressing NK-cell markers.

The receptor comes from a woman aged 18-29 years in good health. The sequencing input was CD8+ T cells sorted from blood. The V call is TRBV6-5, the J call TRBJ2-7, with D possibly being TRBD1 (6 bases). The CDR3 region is CASSYRDTDYEQYF. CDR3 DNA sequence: TGTGCCAGCAGTTACCGGGACACCGACTACGAGCAGTACTTC.